These 21 T cell receptor beta chains originate from one sample sequenced in a study of T cell repertoires in cytomegalovirus infection. Their target antigens are unknown. TCRdb analysed the reads with MiXCR anew, one entry per CDR3 protein. The sample records tens of thousands of distinct CDR3 sequences, approximately 20% being singletons. The sequenced sample was PBMCs, sequenced either directly or after in vitro stimulation (not recorded which). The receptor set was obtained from a human donor in good health (CMV status not recorded). Some clones in this sample may be carry-over from other donors' samples.

This chain links TRBV12-3 or TRBV12-4 with TRBJ2-7, with TRBD2 matching over 13 bases. J gave up 0 bases and V 6 bases, and 11 bases lay outside the gene matches. This CDR3 region has 18 residues. CDR3 amino acids: CASSPRSGLAGHSYEQYF. CDR3 DNA: TGTGCCAGCAGCCCCCGGTCGGGACTAGCGGGGCACTCCTACGAGCAGTACTTC.

This clonotype turned up a few times. The chain carries TRBV27 and TRBJ2-6, with a possible D match to TRBD1 (5 bases). Trimming took off 6 bases at V and 3 bases at J, with 12 bases between the two ends. The CDR3 runs to 15 residues. Germline V gene sequence: CDR1 MNHEY, CDR2 SMNVEV (reference sequence). Written as DNA, the CDR3 is TGTGCCAGCAGCGCCAGGGCGATTGGGGCCAACGTCCTGACTTTC. This gives the protein CASSARAIGANVLTF. Based on the CDR3 plus reference TRBV27 and TRBJ2-6, the full variable domain is EAQVTQNPRYLITVTGKKLTVTCSQNMNHEYMSWYRQDPGLGLRQIYYSMNVEVTDKGDVPEGYKVSRKEKRNFPLILESPSPNQTSLYFCASSARAIGANVLTFGAGSRLTVL.

The genes are TRBV15 and TRBJ2-7; a possible D gene is TRBD2 (6 bases). V was pared by 5 bases and J by 6 bases, with 14 bases between. The CDR3 loop spans 13 amino acids. The germline V gene has CDR1 LNHNV and CDR2 YYDKDF (reference sequence). The CDR3 is CATSGPRGREQYF. The CDR3 DNA reads TGTGCCACCAGCGGCCCGCGGGGCCGCGAGCAGTACTTC. Variable domain in full (rest from reference TRBV15 and TRBJ2-7): DAMVIQNPRYQVTQFGKPVTLSCSQTLNHNVMYWYQQKSSQAPKLLFHYYDKDFNNEADTPDNFQSRRPNTSFCFLDIRSPGLGDTAMYLCATSGPRGREQYFGPGTRLTVT.

V gene TRBV4-3 combines with J gene TRBJ2-5, with D unresolved. CDR3 length: 15 residues. Between the trimmed V and J ends, which lost 4 bases and 7 bases, there was a span of 19 bases. Per the germline V gene, CDR1 is LGHNA and CDR2 is YSLEER. The CDR3 DNA is TGCGCCAGCAGCCCCACAGTCATTCAGGCAGGGACCCAGTACTTC. Residues: CASSPTVIQAGTQYF.

Here the CDR3 reads CATSDFSGGYNEQFF. CDR3 bases: TGTGCCACCAGTGATTTTAGCGGGGGTTACAATGAGCAGTTCTTC. This chain connects TRBV24-1 to TRBJ2-1, with 9 positions matching TRBD2. This CDR3 spans 15 amino acids. Unmatched junction bases numbered 1, after V lost 1 base and J lost 4 bases. Germline V lookup: CDR1 KGHDR, CDR2 SFDVKD.

The V call is TRBV7-9, the J call TRBJ1-1, with a possible D match to TRBD1 (5 bases). The CDR3 totals 14 residues. V dropped 4 bases and J dropped 4 bases, with 13 bases sitting between them. The V gene's germline CDR1 is SEHNR and CDR2 FQNEAQ (reference sequence). The CDR3, as DNA: TGTGCCAGCAGCTCCCGACAGCCGTCCACTGAAGCTTTCTTT. As protein: CASSSRQPSTEAFF.

The rearrangement links TRBV7-4 to TRBJ1-2, with a tentative D call TRBD1 (5 bases). Germline assignment: CDR1 SGHVT and CDR2 SQSDAQ. V was trimmed by 5 bases and J by 4 bases, leaving 17 bases between them. The CDR3 is 15 amino acids. The CDR3 loop reads CASSQNRDVSYGYTF. CDR3 nucleotide sequence: TGTGCCAGCAGCCAAAACCGGGACGTTTCCTATGGCTACACCTTC.

The chain has TRBV14 and TRBJ2-7; D might be TRBD1 (5 bases). The germline V gene encodes CDR1 SGHDN and CDR2 FVKESK. The CDR3 sequence is 16 residues long. Between the trimmed V and J ends, which lost 4 bases and 0 bases, there was a span of 16 bases. The CDR3 here is CASSLKTVTHSYEQYF. DNA for the CDR3: TGTGCCAGCAGCCTTAAGACAGTTACCCACTCCTACGAGCAGTACTTC.

This clonotype has only a few counts. The chain links TRBV20-1 to TRBJ2-5, with 7 nucleotides matching TRBD2. After removal of 3 bases from V and 5 bases from J, the junction contained 9 bases not matched to a gene. The CDR3 spans 14 residues. Looked up from germline, CDR1 is DFQATT and CDR2 is SNEGSKA (reference sequence). CDR3: CSARIVAGGETQYF. In DNA, the CDR3 is TGCAGTGCTAGGATCGTAGCGGGCGGGGAGACCCAGTACTTC.

This clonotype was detected a few times. The rearrangement uses TRBV10-3 and TRBJ2-1; weak D call: TRBD2 (5 bases). The CDR3 is 14 amino acids. V shed 0 bases and J shed 4 bases, with 7 bases lying between them. Germline V CDR1 and CDR2: ENHRY, SYGVKD. CDR3 residues: CAISESGGYNEQFF. CDR3 in DNA: TGTGCCATCAGTGAGTCGGGCGGGTACAATGAGCAGTTCTTC.

This clonotype was detected ten times or more. This sequence joins TRBV7-8 and TRBJ1-5; the match to TRBD1 covers 10 bases. J lost 6 bases, V lost 1 base, and 12 bases had no gene match. The CDR3 totals 18 residues. CDR1 is SGHVS and CDR2 is FQNEAQ in the germline V gene. The CDR3 bases are TGTGCCAGCAGCTTAGTGGGACAGGGGATTAAATTAAGTCAGCCCCAGCATTTT. It specifies CASSLVGQGIKLSQPQHF.

The chain is built from TRBV20-1 and TRBJ1-6; TRBD1 matches 9 bases. CDR3 length: 15 amino acids. With 0 bases clipped from V and 8 bases from J, the junction kept 5 bases outside the gene matches. Looked up from germline, CDR1 is DFQATT and CDR2 is SNEGSKA (reference sequence). Here the CDR3 DNA reads TGCAGTGCTAGAGATCGGACAGGGGCGGATTCACCCCTCCACTTT. Protein sequence: CSARDRTGADSPLHF.

This clonotype has at least ten counts. The chain couples TRBV7-2 to TRBJ1-2; D is possibly TRBD1 (5 bases). The V end lost 5 bases, the J end lost 3 bases, and 16 bases lay between the germline ends. Germline-derived CDR1 and CDR2 are SGHTA and FQGNSA. This CDR3 spans 15 amino acids. Here the CDR3 reads CASSLGGFLYYGYTF. The CDR3, as DNA: TGTGCCAGCAGCCTGGGGGGGTTCCTTTACTATGGCTACACCTTC.

In this sample, this clonotype turned up many times. V and J are TRBV27 and TRBJ2-1; TRBD1 is a possible D gene (6 bases). Germline CDR1 MNHEY, CDR2 SMNVEV (reference sequence). This CDR3 is built from 15 residues. The ends were cut back, 4 bases at V and 4 bases at J, with 14 bases in the middle. The CDR3 DNA sequence: TGTGCCAGCAGTTCCGGGACAACTGTTTACAATGAGCAGTTCTTC. Translated: CASSSGTTVYNEQFF.

This clonotype has a count of ten or more. The chain recombines TRBV11-2 with TRBJ2-1; weak D call: TRBD2 (5 bases). The CDR3 has 13 residues. Germline lookup yields CDR1 SGHAT and CDR2 FQNNGV. Trimming left V 6 bases short and J 6 bases short, with 12 bases between. The CDR3 spells CASRIIGSNEQFF. The DNA of the CDR3 is TGTGCCAGCAGAATAATAGGGAGCAATGAGCAGTTCTTC. The entire variable domain, with the rest obtained from reference TRBV11-2 and TRBJ2-1, is as follows: EAGVAQSPRYKIIEKRQSVAFWCNPISGHATLYWYQQILGQGPKLLIQFQNNGVVDDSQLPKDRFSAERLKGVDSTLKIQPAKLEDSAVYLCASRIIGSNEQFFGPGTRLTVL.

Ten or more counts support this clonotype. The chain has TRBV10-3 and TRBJ1-3; D gene ambiguous. The CDR3 extends over 21 amino acids. Germline CDR1 and CDR2: ENHRY and SYGVKD. V was trimmed by 0 bases and J by 0 bases, leaving 24 bases between them. The CDR3 nucleotides read TGTGCCATCAGTGAGTCGGTTTTGGGAGGAAGAAGTGCCCCCTCTGGAAACACCATATATTTT. Its protein product is CAISESVLGGRSAPSGNTIYF.

This clonotype was seen repeatedly, ten times or more. V gene TRBV5-6 combines with J gene TRBJ2-5; TRBD1 agrees at 7 bases. Unmatched junction bases numbered 3, after V lost 1 base and J lost 3 bases. CDR1 and CDR2 (germline): SGHDT, YYEEEE. There are 14 residues in the CDR3. Written as DNA, the CDR3 is TGTGCCAGCAGCTTGTTCGACAGGGAAGAGACCCAGTACTTC. Amino acids: CASSLFDREETQYF.

This clonotype was counted once. The chain links TRBV25-1 to TRBJ2-7, with D possibly matching TRBD1 (6 bases). V dropped 2 bases and J dropped 0 bases, with 8 bases sitting between them. CDR1 MGHDK and CDR2 SYGVNS come from the germline V gene. This CDR3 is built from 14 residues. The CDR3 DNA is TGTGCCAGCAGTGAAAAGGGACACTCCTACGAGCAGTACGTC. Amino acids: CASSEKGHSYEQYV.

This clonotype came up many times. The CDR3 DNA sequence: TGTGCCAGCAGTGGTCAGGTGGTGAACACTGAAGCTTTCTTT. The encoded protein is CASSGQVVNTEAFF. The V gene is TRBV12-3 or TRBV12-4, the J gene TRBJ1-1; D uncertain. V lost 5 bases, J lost 0 bases, and 10 bases lay in between. The CDR3 extends over 14 amino acids.

About this clonotype itself: At one end the junction does not follow the germline gene, possibly because of a read error. In DNA form, the CDR3 reads TGTGCCAGCAGCTTAGCGCAAAGGGGACCCTACAAGCAGTACTTC. This codes for CASSLAQRGPYKQYF. The chain recombines TRBV7-9 with TRBJ2-7; D is perhaps TRBD1 or TRBD2 (5 bases each). The germline V gene encodes CDR1 SEHNR and CDR2 FQNEAQ (reference sequence). The CDR3 extends over 15 amino acids.

The chain carries TRBV28 and TRBJ2-1, with 8 bases fitting TRBD2. The V gene end was trimmed by 2 bases and the J gene end by 9 bases; junction bases not matched to a gene: 6. CDR3 length: 14 amino acids. Germline lookup yields CDR1 MDHEN and CDR2 SYDVKM. The CDR3 reads CASSLAGGTSEQFF. The CDR3 DNA reads TGTGCCAGCAGTTTAGCGGGGGGAACGAGTGAGCAGTTCTTC. The full variable domain, completed using reference TRBV28 and TRBJ2-1, is DVKVTQSSRYLVKRTGEKVFLECVQDMDHENMFWYRQDPGLGLRLIYFSYDVKMKEKGDIPEGYSVSREKKERFSLILESASTNQTSMYLCASSLAGGTSEQFFGPGTRLTVL.